This entry is about one TCR beta chain. Its antigen remains unknown. The sample originates from a study of T-cell memory formation after mild COVID-19. Study-wide context: TCR clusters were largely donor specific.

MiXCR, run by TCRdb on the 5' RACE reads, gives a single entry per CDR3 protein. The data contain 92,000 or so distinct CDR3 sequences, more than 10% of them singletons. V shed 5 bases and J 5 bases; nucleotides not matched to a gene: 12. The CDR3 extends over 17 amino acids. Germline V CDR1 and CDR2: SGHTA, FQGNSA. Study-wide points: Clones that shrank (day 15 to 85) were balanced CD4/CD8, whereas later expanders leaned CD4+.

The sample was PBMCs or a T cell subset sorted from them (not recorded which). The TCR comes from an adult woman who had mild COVID-19 (a few samples of this study predate the infection). Cell type and time point are not known. The chain couples TRBV7-2 to TRBJ2-1; 10 bases match TRBD2. The CDR3 region has the DNA TGTGCCAGCAGCCCGACTAGCGGGCACCCCCTCAACAATGAGCAGTTCTTC. Translation: CASSPTSGHPLNNEQFF.